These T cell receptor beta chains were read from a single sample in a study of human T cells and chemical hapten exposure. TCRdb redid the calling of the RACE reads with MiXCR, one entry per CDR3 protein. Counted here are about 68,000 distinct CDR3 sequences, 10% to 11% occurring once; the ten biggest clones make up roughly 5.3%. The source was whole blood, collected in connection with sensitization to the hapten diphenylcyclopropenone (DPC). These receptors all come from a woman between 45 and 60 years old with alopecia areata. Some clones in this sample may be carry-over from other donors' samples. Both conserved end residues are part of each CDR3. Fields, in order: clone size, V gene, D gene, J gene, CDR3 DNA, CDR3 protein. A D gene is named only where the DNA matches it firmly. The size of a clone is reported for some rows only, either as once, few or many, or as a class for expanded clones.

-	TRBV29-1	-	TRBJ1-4	TGCAGCGTCACCGGGAGTGAAAAACTGTTTTTT	CSVTGSEKLFF
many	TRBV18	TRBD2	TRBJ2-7	TGTGCCAGCTCACGCGGCGGGACTAGCGGCAACTCCTACGAGCAGTACTTC	CASSRGGTSGNSYEQYF
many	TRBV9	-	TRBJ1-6	TGTGCCAGCAGCTCTCAGGTTGGGAATTCACCCCTCCACTTT	CASSSQVGNSPLHF
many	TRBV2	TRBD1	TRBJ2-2	TGTGCCGGGCGATGGACAGGGGCTAAGACCGGGGAGCTGTTTTTT	CAGRWTGAKTGELFF
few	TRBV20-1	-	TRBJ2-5	TGCAGCTCCCCGGGGCACAAAGAGACCCAGTACTTC	CSSPGHKETQYF
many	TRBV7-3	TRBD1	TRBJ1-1	TGTGCCAGCAGCCAGGGACAGGCCCACACTGAAGCTTTCTTT	CASSQGQAHTEAFF
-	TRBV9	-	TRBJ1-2	TGTGCCAGCAGCCGGGATCTAGGTATCTATGGCTACACCTTC	CASSRDLGIYGYTF
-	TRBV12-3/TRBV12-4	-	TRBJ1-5	TGTGCCAGCAGCCCGCCAGCCCTTAGCAATCAGCCCCAGCATTTT	CASSPPALSNQPQHF
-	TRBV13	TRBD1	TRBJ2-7	TGTGCCAGCAGCTCACAGGACAGGCGGGCCTACGAGCAGTACTTC	CASSSQDRRAYEQYF
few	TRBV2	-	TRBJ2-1	TGTGCCAGCAGTCCTCTCAATGAGCAGTTCTTC	CASSPLNEQFF